The 13 T cell receptor beta chains below were found in one sample sequenced in a study of identical twins. TCRdb used MiXCR to reprocess the 5' RACE reads, holding one entry per CDR3 protein. The sample shows about 570,000 distinct CDR3 sequences, around a tenth of them seen only once. These data were also filed under a second study, of yellow fever vaccine responses in identical twins.

The sample taken for sequencing was PBMCs. These receptors came from a woman aged 18-29 years in good health.

This clonotype occurred a few times. The chain combines TRBV15 with TRBJ1-5, with 10 positions matching TRBD1. This CDR3 comprises 15 residues. Unmatched junction bases numbered 3, after V lost 0 bases and J lost 7 bases. Germline CDR1 LNHNV, CDR2 YYDKDF (reference sequence). CDR3 coding DNA: TGTGCCACCAGCAGAGAAGACAGGGGGCGACAGCCCCAGCATTTT. Encoded protein: CATSREDRGRQPQHF.

This clonotype was observed many times. The chain carries TRBV5-1 and TRBJ2-3, with 9 bases matching TRBD2. Germline V gene data show CDR1 as SGHRS and CDR2 as YFSETQ. The CDR3 is made up of 14 amino acids. V shed 2 bases, J shed 5 bases, and the junction held 3 bases outside the gene matches. The CDR3 sequence: CASSLAGGLDTQYF. In nucleotides, the CDR3 is TGCGCCAGCAGCTTAGCGGGGGGCCTAGATACGCAGTATTTT.

The V call is TRBV7-6, the J call TRBJ2-2, with D uncertain. V shed 5 bases and J shed 6 bases, with 7 bases lying between them. The CDR3 length is 12 residues. CDR1 and CDR2 (germline): SGHVS, FNYEAQ. The CDR3 loop reads CASSRRSGELFF. Here the CDR3 DNA reads TGTGCCAGCAGCCGCAGGTCCGGGGAGCTGTTTTTT.

The chain links TRBV7-9 to TRBJ1-2; the D gene is possibly TRBD1 (5 bases). The CDR3 length is 12 residues. Trimming removed 1 base at V and 7 bases at J, with 7 bases between. Germline-derived CDR1 and CDR2 are SEHNR and FQNEAQ (reference sequence). The DNA for the CDR3 is TGTGCCAGCAGCTTAGAAGGGACTGGCTACACCTTC. As protein: CASSLEGTGYTF.

This clonotype was detected many times. The chain carries TRBV7-9 and TRBJ1-1; D perhaps matches TRBD1 (5 bases). Germline assignment: CDR1 SEHNR and CDR2 FQNEAQ (reference sequence). CDR3 length: 14 residues. V was clipped by 5 bases and J by 10 bases, with 20 bases between them. The CDR3 is CASSLSSGLGRAFF. In DNA, the CDR3 is TGTGCCAGCAGCCTTAGCTCAGGGCTCGGCCGAGCTTTCTTT. The full variable domain, with the rest looked up from reference TRBV7-9 and TRBJ1-1, is DTGVSQNPRHKITKRGQNVTFRCDPISEHNRLYWYRQTLGQGPEFLTYFQNEAQLEKSRLLSDRFSAERPKGSFSTLEIQRTEQGDSAMYLCASSLSSGLGRAFFGQGTRLTVV.

V and J are TRBV6-2 or TRBV6-3 and TRBJ1-2; D gene ambiguous. This CDR3 contains 13 residues. Trimming removed 5 bases from V and 8 bases from J, with 15 bases in between. CDR1 and CDR2 from the germline V gene are MNHEY and SVGEGT. The CDR3 spells CASSVVGTGGYTF. The DNA of the CDR3 is TGTGCCAGCAGTGTCGTGGGCACGGGGGGCTACACCTTC.

This clonotype came up many times. This rearrangement joins TRBV7-9 to TRBJ2-2; TRBD2 matches 9 bases. This CDR3 has 15 residues. Trimming at V came to 3 bases and at J to 7 bases, leaving 6 bases not matched to a gene. CDR1 and CDR2 (germline): SEHNR, FQNEAQ (reference sequence). The CDR3 region has the DNA TGTGCCAGCAGCTTTAGCGGGAGCGGTAACGGGGAGCTGTTTTTT. Its protein is CASSFSGSGNGELFF.

This clonotype was counted ten times or more. The chain combines TRBV27 with TRBJ2-3; no definite D call. This CDR3 is built from 14 residues. Germline V CDR1 and CDR2: MNHEY, SMNVEV (reference sequence). Trimming cost V 2 bases and J 4 bases, with 10 bases left between them. The CDR3 DNA reads TGTGCCAGCAGTTTAATTGGTAGAGCAGATACGCAGTATTTT. Translating it yields CASSLIGRADTQYF.

A remark on this clonotype: A much larger clonotype is one base distant, so this may be a read error. The CDR3 does not close with the conserved phenylalanine or tryptophan, likely indicating a read error. Here the CDR3 reads CASSLTGTSGSFNEQFL. CDR3 nucleotide sequence: TGCGCCAGCAGCTTAACCGGGACTAGCGGGAGTTTCAATGAGCAGTTCCTC. This rearrangement joins TRBV5-1 to TRBJ2-1; 14 positions agree with TRBD2. Trimming cost V 2 bases and J 6 bases; bases outside gene matches: 7. Germline V gene sequence: CDR1 SGHRS, CDR2 YFSETQ. The CDR3 contains 17 residues.

This clonotype was seen many times. The rearrangement uses TRBV5-1 and TRBJ2-1; no definite D call. In germline, CDR1 is SGHRS, CDR2 YFSETQ. V dropped 0 bases and J dropped 0 bases, with 10 bases sitting between them. This CDR3 contains 16 residues. The CDR3 reads CASSLASISSYNEQFF. Written as DNA, the CDR3 is TGCGCCAGCAGCTTGGCTTCGATTAGCTCCTACAATGAGCAGTTCTTC.

The V call is TRBV6-2 or TRBV6-3, the J call TRBJ2-1, with 9 bases fitting TRBD1. V shed 8 bases, J shed 9 bases, and the junction held 14 bases outside the gene matches. There are 15 residues in the CDR3. From germline, CDR1 is MNHEY and CDR2 SVGEGT. CDR3 nucleotide sequence: TGTGCCAGCGTCGCGAGGGGGACAGGGAATGCTGAGCAGTTCTTC. Amino acid sequence: CASVARGTGNAEQFF.

In its sample, this clonotype was seen many times. The rearrangement joins TRBV29-1 to TRBJ2-3; D perhaps matches TRBD2 (5 bases). This CDR3 is 13 amino acids long. V was clipped by 5 bases and J by 2 bases, with 11 bases between them. Germline CDR1 and CDR2: SQVTM and ANQGSEA. CDR3 residues: CSVFYRDTDTQYF. The CDR3, as DNA: TGCAGCGTTTTCTACCGGGACACAGATACGCAGTATTTT.

This clonotype was detected ten times or more. The chain carries TRBV7-2 and TRBJ2-2, with TRBD1 as a possible D gene (6 bases). V was shortened by 6 bases and J by 1 base, with 15 bases between the two germline ends. The CDR3 has 16 amino acids. Germline lookup yields CDR1 SGHTA and CDR2 FQGNSA. CDR3 region: CASSTAPGQNTGELFF. The CDR3 DNA reads as TGTGCCAGCAGTACCGCCCCGGGACAGAACACCGGGGAGCTGTTTTTT.